The sequence of this T cell receptor beta chain was determined in a study of T cells after posttransplantation cyclophosphamide. Study-wide results and caveats: Later post-transplant blood repertoires were often dominated by donor CD8+ memory clones. Blood and skin or GI T cell repertoires showed limited TRB overlap.

This clone has ten or more counts. Its antigen is unidentified. Germline-derived CDR1 and CDR2 are SGHAT and FQNNGV. V gave up 2 bases and J gave up 10 bases, with 6 bases separating them. This CDR3 region has 11 residues. Sequenced by immunoSEQ multiplex PCR; TCRdb stores in-frame clones only, minus some. The table lists fewer than 40,000 clones, with no singletons. On the day of bone marrow donation, the related graft donor provided peripheral blood. Sequenced material: PBMCs. This receptor was identified in a woman in her forties or fifties in good health and a related stem cell transplant donor. V gene TRBV11-2 combines with J gene TRBJ2-1; D not resolved. CDR3: CASSLSSEQFF. CDR3 sequence (DNA): TGTGCCAGCAGCTTATCCTCCGAGCAGTTCTTC.